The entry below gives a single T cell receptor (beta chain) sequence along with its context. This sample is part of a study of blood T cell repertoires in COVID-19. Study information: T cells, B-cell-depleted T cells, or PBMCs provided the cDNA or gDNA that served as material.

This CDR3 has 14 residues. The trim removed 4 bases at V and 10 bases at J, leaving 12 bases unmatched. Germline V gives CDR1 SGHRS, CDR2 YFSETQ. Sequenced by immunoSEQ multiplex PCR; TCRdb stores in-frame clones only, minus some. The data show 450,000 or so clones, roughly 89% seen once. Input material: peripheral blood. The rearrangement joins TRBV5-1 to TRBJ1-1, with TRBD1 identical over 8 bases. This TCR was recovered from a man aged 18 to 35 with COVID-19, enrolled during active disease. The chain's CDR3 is CASSRTTGDVRAFF. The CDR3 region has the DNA TGCGCCAGCAGCCGAACGACAGGGGACGTTCGAGCTTTCTTT.